This T cell receptor (beta chain) is drawn from a study of T cell responses to AZD1222 COVID-19 vaccine. Study overall: Second-dose intervals of approximately 4 or approximately 12 weeks were pooled. Overall study findings and caveats: Across spike, vaccine-associated CD4 TCRs were found, dominant at 160-218 and 743-854. Donor demographics were predominantly white British with a female majority; clonal diversity may be underestimated.

This CDR3 contains 13 residues. After removal of 5 bases from V and 9 bases from J, the junction contained 5 bases not matched to a gene. CDR1 and CDR2 from the germline V gene are MNHEY and SVGEGT. A note on this clone: Its antigen is unidentified.

Sequencing used immunoSEQ multiplex PCR; TCRdb keeps in-frame clones, though not all of them. The profile shows 100,000 to 130,000 clones, roughly 90% of them singletons. This chain uses TRBV6-2 or TRBV6-3 with TRBJ2-7, with 12 bases identical to TRBD2. Sequenced here: peripheral blood, sampled on day 0 of AZD1222 vaccination. The sequence came from an adult in good health. The CDR3 nucleotides read TGTGCCAGCAGTCTAGCGGGAGGGCCGGTGCAGTACTTC. Protein: CASSLAGGPVQYF.